This T cell receptor beta chain was recorded in a study of cytomegalovirus exposure and HLA in healthy donors. Study conclusions and caveats: Among TCR beta chains, those listed as cytomegalovirus-associated numbered about 160. Within the 100 to 150 validation repertoires, first-cohort TCR clusters tended to co-occur, according to a later analysis.

The donors belonged to the approximately 120-subject validation cohort, separate from the approximately 670-subject first cohort. This table comes from immunoSEQ multiplex PCR, and its TCRdb copy is limited to in-frame clones, with some not included. The repertoire holds around 150,000 clones, with around four fifths as singletons. The germline V gene has CDR1 SGDLS and CDR2 YYNGEE. The V and J ends lost 3 bases and 2 bases, in that order; junction bases with no gene match: 14. The CDR3 length is 18 residues. With respect to this clone: Its antigen remains unidentified.

The chain uses TRBV9 and TRBJ2-7; TRBD1 aligns across 10 bases. The sequenced sample consisted of PBMCs. This TCR derives from a man aged 30-40 years in good health and CMV-seropositive. The CDR3 nucleotides read TGTGCCAGCAGCGGCAACTACGAGACAGGGGGCTTAGCCTACGAGCAGTACTTC. It yields the protein CASSGNYETGGLAYEQYF.